Shown below are 15 T cell receptor beta chains from a single sample sequenced in a study of blood T cell repertoires in COVID-19. The table came from immunoSEQ multiplex PCR; TCRdb's copy has only in-frame clones and leaves some out. The sample lists approximately 150,000 clones; roughly 84% were seen once. Sample: PBMCs or T cells enriched from blood (not recorded which). The receptors were sampled from a man aged 70 or older who had been exposed to COVID-19.

The chain employs TRBV6-2 or TRBV6-3 and TRBJ2-3; the match to TRBD2 covers 14 bases. The germline gives CDR1 MNHEY, CDR2 SVGEGT. The J segment lost 4 bases and the V segment lost 6 bases, leaving 12 bases of the junction unmatched. This CDR3 contains 18 residues. The CDR3 nucleotides read TGTGCCAGCAGCACCGGGACTAGCGGGAGTGTTGGTGCAGATACGCAGTATTTT. It yields the protein CASSTGTSGSVGADTQYF.

This clone was counted ten times or more. J is TRBJ2-7 and V is TRBV5-6; 9 bases match TRBD1. The V and J ends lost 2 bases and 4 bases, in that order; junction bases with no gene match: 13. CDR1 and CDR2 from the germline V gene are SGHDT and YYEEEE. CDR3 length: 17 residues. This CDR3 reads CASSFGPQGAGKYEQYF. The CDR3 DNA follows: TGTGCCAGCAGCTTTGGGCCACAGGGGGCAGGGAAATACGAGCAGTACTTC.

This sequence joins TRBV28 and TRBJ1-4, with D unresolved. Trimming cost V 5 bases and J 0 bases, with 13 bases left between them. From germline, CDR1 is MDHEN and CDR2 SYDVKM. The CDR3 length is 16 residues. The CDR3 region has the DNA TGTGCCAGCAGTCGCCCCCTTAGAGCAACTAATGAAAAACTGTTTTTT. It is translated as CASSRPLRATNEKLFF.

The rearrangement uses TRBV30 and TRBJ1-5; 11 bases are shared with TRBD1. The V segment lost 0 bases and the J segment 5 bases; nucleotides outside the gene matches: 3. From germline, CDR1 is GTSNPN and CDR2 SVGIG (reference sequence). CDR3 length equals 15 residues. CDR3 sequence: CAWSVGQGADQPQHF. CDR3 coding DNA: TGTGCCTGGAGTGTAGGACAGGGGGCCGATCAGCCCCAGCATTTT.

The rearrangement uses TRBV28 and TRBJ1-1; TRBD1 might be the D (5 bases). The germline V gene encodes CDR1 MDHEN and CDR2 SYDVKM. V lost 2 bases and J 5 bases, leaving 15 bases between the germline ends. The CDR3 has 15 amino acids. CDR3 sequence reads: CASSLPTAGLTEAFF. CDR3 DNA sequence: TGTGCCAGCAGTTTACCGACAGCCGGGCTAACTGAAGCTTTCTTT.

The V call is TRBV19, the J call TRBJ1-5, with TRBD1 as a possible D gene (6 bases). V was clipped by 3 bases and J by 5 bases, with 8 bases between them. The germline CDR1 and CDR2 sequences are LNHDA and SQIVND (reference sequence). CDR3 length: 13 amino acids. The CDR3 loop reads CASSMAGDQPQHF. The CDR3 DNA reads TGTGCCAGTAGTATGGCAGGGGATCAGCCCCAGCATTTT.

The chain links TRBV9 to TRBJ2-5; 13 bases line up with TRBD2. The CDR3 is 17 amino acids. Germline assignment: CDR1 SGDLS and CDR2 YYNGEE. V dropped 3 bases and J dropped 3; count of bases not matched to a gene: 8. The CDR3 is CASSARLAGGEKETQYF. The CDR3 DNA reads TGTGCCAGCAGCGCCCGACTAGCGGGAGGTGAGAAAGAGACCCAGTACTTC.

This rearrangement joins TRBV10-1 to TRBJ2-5; 9 bases agree with TRBD1. V shed 2 bases, J shed 5 bases, and the junction held 3 bases outside the gene matches. The length of the CDR3 is 14 residues. In germline, CDR1 is WNHNN, CDR2 SYGVQD (reference sequence). As DNA, the CDR3 is TGCGCCAGCAGTGAGGGACAGGGGCTTGAGACCCAGTACTTC. Translated, it gives CASSEGQGLETQYF.

In nucleotides, the CDR3 is TGTGCCAGCAGCTACGGGACAGGGCAAGAGACCCAGTACTTC. This translates into CASSYGTGQETQYF. The chain has TRBV7-9 and TRBJ2-5; 9 bases are shared with TRBD1. Germline lookup yields CDR1 SEHNR and CDR2 FQNEAQ (reference sequence). The V segment lost 4 bases and the J segment 2 bases; nucleotides outside the gene matches: 2. CDR3 size: 14 residues. Combining the CDR3 with reference TRBV7-9 and TRBJ2-5 gives the whole variable domain DTGVSQNPRHKITKRGQNVTFRCDPISEHNRLYWYRQTLGQGPEFLTYFQNEAQLEKSRLLSDRFSAERPKGSFSTLEIQRTEQGDSAMYLCASSYGTGQETQYFGPGTRLLVL.

The chain has TRBV5-1 and TRBJ2-1; 7 bases align to TRBD2. CDR3 length equals 14 residues. CDR1 is SGHRS and CDR2 is YFSETQ in the germline V gene. The J segment lost 8 bases and the V segment lost 6 bases, leaving 11 bases of the junction unmatched. Here the CDR3 DNA reads TGCGCCAGCACCGTAACCAGCGGGAACTATGAGCAGTTCTTC. Amino acids: CASTVTSGNYEQFF.

The rearrangement uses TRBV5-1 and TRBJ2-3; 12 nucleotides line up with TRBD2. The V segment lost 3 bases and the J segment 4 bases; nucleotides outside the gene matches: 6. The CDR3 contains 16 residues. CDR1 SGHRS and CDR2 YFSETQ come from the germline V gene. The CDR3 region has the DNA TGCGCCAGCAGCTCTAGCGGGAGGGCCCCCCCAGATACGCAGTATTTT. This codes for CASSSSGRAPPDTQYF.

The J gene is TRBJ1-1, the V gene TRBV4-2; a weak D match, TRBD1 (6 bases). The length of the CDR3 is 15 residues. The germline CDR1 and CDR2 sequences are LGHNA and YNFKEQ. V was shortened by 1 base and J by 4 bases, with 13 bases between the two germline ends. CDR3 nucleotides: TGTGCCAGCAGCCAAGGGGGGGGGCCAGTCACTGAAGCTTTCTTT. Its protein product is CASSQGGGPVTEAFF.

V gene TRBV28 combines with J gene TRBJ2-1, with 9 bases lining up with TRBD2. There are 15 residues in the CDR3. V dropped 4 bases and J dropped 11; count of bases not matched to a gene: 12. CDR1 MDHEN and CDR2 SYDVKM come from the germline V gene. The CDR3 DNA sequence: TGTGCCAGCAGTTCCCGTGGTAGCGGGAGCGGGAAGCAGTTCTTC. Residues: CASSSRGSGSGKQFF. The whole variable domain, filled in from reference TRBV28 and TRBJ2-1, reads DVKVTQSSRYLVKRTGEKVFLECVQDMDHENMFWYRQDPGLGLRLIYFSYDVKMKEKGDIPEGYSVSREKKERFSLILESASTNQTSMYLCASSSRGSGSGKQFFGPGTRLTVL.

The CDR3 here is CASSSNRGRNEQFF. CDR3 nucleotide sequence: TGTGCCAGCAGCTCAAACAGGGGTAGGAATGAGCAGTTCTTC. The chain employs TRBV7-2 and TRBJ2-1; TRBD1 matches 7 bases. Germline loops: CDR1 SGHTA, CDR2 FQGNSA. There are 14 residues in the CDR3. Losses at the gene ends were 4 bases for V and 7 bases for J; bases not matched to a gene: 7. The full variable domain, its missing parts supplied by reference TRBV7-2 and TRBJ2-1, is GAGVSQSPSNKVTEKGKDVELRCDPISGHTALYWYRQSLGQGLEFLIYFQGNSAPDKSGLPSDRFSAERTGGSVSTLTIQRTQQEDSAVYLCASSSNRGRNEQFFGPGTRLTVL.

V gene TRBV19 combines with J gene TRBJ2-1, with 9 bases lining up with TRBD2. The germline V gene encodes CDR1 LNHDA and CDR2 SQIVND (reference sequence). The CDR3 length is 15 residues. J was trimmed by 7 bases and V by 2 bases; bases with no gene match: 6. CDR3 amino acids: CASSISGTSRNEQFF. As DNA, the CDR3 is TGTGCCAGTAGTATAAGCGGGACTAGCAGAAATGAGCAGTTCTTC.